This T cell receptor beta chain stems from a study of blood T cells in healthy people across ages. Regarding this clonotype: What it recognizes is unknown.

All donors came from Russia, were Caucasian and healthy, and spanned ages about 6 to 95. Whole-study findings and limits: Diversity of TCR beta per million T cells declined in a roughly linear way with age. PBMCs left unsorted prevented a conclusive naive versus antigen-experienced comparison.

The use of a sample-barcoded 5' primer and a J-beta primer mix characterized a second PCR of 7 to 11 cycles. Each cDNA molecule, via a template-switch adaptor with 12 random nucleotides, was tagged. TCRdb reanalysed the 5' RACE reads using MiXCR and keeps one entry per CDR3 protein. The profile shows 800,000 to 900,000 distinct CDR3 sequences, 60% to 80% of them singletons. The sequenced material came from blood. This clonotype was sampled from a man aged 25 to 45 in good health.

The CDR3 coding sequence is TGCAGTGCTAGAGGACAGGTAGACACTGAAGCTTTCTTT. This gives the protein CSARGQVDTEAFF. The J gene is TRBJ1-1, the V gene TRBV20-1; possibly TRBD1 for D (6 bases). CDR1 and CDR2 (germline): DFQATT, SNEGSKA (reference sequence). V was clipped by 1 base and J by 3 bases, with 9 bases between them. The CDR3 has 13 residues.